The sample holds a few counts of the clone carrying this TCR beta chain. Its antigen is unidentified. The whole isolated RNA underwent reverse transcription, so sequencing captured expressed TCRB transcripts. Sequenced by immunoSEQ multiplex PCR; TCRdb stores in-frame clones only, minus some. The sample holds around 650,000 clones; roughly an eighth are singletons and the top ten take around 0.12%. These data are taken from a study of beta chain features in type 1 diabetes. Purity of each sorted population was above 95%. Study observations and caveats: Moderate but significant shortening of TCRB CDR3s was recorded in all four CD4+ subsets from Type 1 diabetes patients. Type 1 diabetes patients had fewer VDJ junction insertions and more deletions.

Losses at the gene ends were 0 bases for V and 4 bases for J; bases not matched to a gene: 4. This CDR3 is 14 amino acids long. The germline V gene has CDR1 SQVTM and CDR2 ANQGSEA. Sequencing input: naive CD4+ T cells from blood. The V and J genes are TRBV29-1 and TRBJ1-2; TRBD1 agrees at 8 bases. This clonotype was sampled from a man aged 30 to 45 with type 1 diabetes. The CDR3 protein is CSVEDGQGVYGYTF. CDR3 bases: TGCAGCGTTGAAGACGGACAGGGAGTCTATGGCTACACCTTC. The full variable domain, its missing parts supplied by reference TRBV29-1 and TRBJ1-2, is SAVISQKPSRDICQRGTSLTIQCQVDSQVTMMFWYRQQPGQSLTLIATANQGSEATYESGFVIDKFPISRPNLTFSTLTVSNMSPEDSSIYLCSVEDGQGVYGYTFGSGTRLTVV.